These T cell receptor beta chains were read from a single sample in a study of blood T cell repertoires in COVID-19. Generated by immunoSEQ multiplex PCR, the TCRdb table keeps only in-frame clones and is missing some. The top ten clones hold approximately 7.5% of a sample with under 300,000 clones, roughly 90% of them seen once. The sample comprised peripheral blood. Source of these receptors: a man between 60 and 75 years old who had recovered from COVID-19. CDR3s include the opening cysteine and the closing phenylalanine or tryptophan. The order of the fields is V gene, CDR3 length, J gene, D gene, CDR3 protein, CDR3 DNA. A D gene is named only where the DNA matches it firmly.

TRBV29-1,12,TRBJ1-2,.,CSVETDSYGYTF,TGCAGCGTTGAGACGGACTCCTATGGCTACACCTTC
TRBV6-1,13,TRBJ2-5,.,CASSEARGETQYF,TGTGCCAGCAGTGAAGCTAGGGGAGAGACCCAGTACTTC
TRBV5-1,14,TRBJ1-2,TRBD1,CASSPGGQGGSYTF,TGCGCCAGCAGCCCAGGGGGACAGGGTGGGAGCTACACCTTC
TRBV6-2/TRBV6-3,21,TRBJ1-5,.,CASSYSYRTDFSQISNQPQHF,TGTGCCAGCAGTTATAGTTATCGGACAGACTTCTCTCAAATTAGCAATCAGCCCCAGCATTTT
TRBV30,13,TRBJ1-1,.,CAWSVRRNAEAFF,TGTGCCTGGAGTGTACGTAGAAACGCTGAAGCTTTCTTT
TRBV23-1,12,TRBJ1-2,.,CASSQSIGGYTF,TGCGCCAGCAGTCAATCCATCGGGGGCTACACCTTC
TRBV19,16,TRBJ1-2,.,CASSGRDSGANYGYTF,TGTGCCAGTAGTGGCCGGGACTCGGGGGCTAACTATGGCTACACCTTC
TRBV11-3,15,TRBJ2-5,TRBD1,CASSPGTGGTETQYF,TGTGCCAGCAGCCCTGGGACAGGGGGCACGGAGACCCAGTACTTC
TRBV12-5,15,TRBJ1-5,TRBD1,CASALDRDGNQPQHF,TGTGCTAGTGCCTTGGACAGGGACGGCAATCAGCCCCAGCATTTT
TRBV18,14,TRBJ1-1,.,CASSPVGGFTEAFF,TGTGCCAGCTCACCAGTGGGGGGTTTCACTGAAGCTTTCTTT
TRBV5-1,15,TRBJ1-6,.,CASSSETTGISPLHF,TGCGCCAGCAGCTCAGAAACGACAGGTATTTCACCCCTCCACTTT
TRBV5-4,14,TRBJ1-5,TRBD1,CASSTQGGNQPQHF,TGTGCCAGCAGCACCCAGGGGGGCAATCAGCCCCAGCATTTT
TRBV2,16,TRBJ2-7,TRBD2,CASKASGGAHSYEQYF,TGTGCCAGCAAGGCTAGCGGGGGGGCCCATTCCTACGAGCAGTACTTC
TRBV27,14,TRBJ2-7,.,CASSSRGKSYEQYF,TGTGCCAGCAGTTCCCGAGGGAAGTCCTACGAGCAGTACTTC
TRBV7-9,13,TRBJ1-1,.,CASSHTRGVEAFF,TGTGCCAGCAGCCATACCCGGGGTGTTGAAGCTTTCTTT